Below, one T cell receptor beta chain is given with its context. In germline, CDR1 is SNHLY, CDR2 FYNNEI. Trimming took 6 bases from V and 3 from J; bases not matched to a gene: 6. CDR3 size: 15 residues. TCRdb recomputed calls from the RT-PCR reads with MiXCR, one row per CDR3 protein. The sample has around 700,000 distinct CDR3 sequences, more than 13% seen once. This TCR was recovered from a female donor in good health, serving as a healthy control. Sequenced: memory CD4+ T cells from blood. The V and J genes are TRBV2 and TRBJ1-5; TRBD1 matches at 9 bases. CDR3: CASRSDRGPNQPQHF. CDR3 sequence (DNA): TGTGCCAGCAGATCGGACAGGGGCCCCAATCAGCCCCAGCATTTT.